The sequence of this T cell receptor beta chain was determined in a study of early T cells in non-severe SARS-CoV-2 infection. Study findings and constraints: The matching step, a VDJdb search, favored anti-spike CD8 responses and missed private and CD4 specificities.

This clonotype was seen ten or more times. What it binds is not known. MiXCR, run by TCRdb on the 5' RACE reads, gives a single entry per CDR3 protein. The sample yields tens of thousands of distinct CDR3 sequences, over 3.5% seen once. Sequencing used whole blood. The receptor comes from an adult who was a healthcare worker with PCR-confirmed SARS-CoV-2 infection or an uninfected control (not recorded which).

The CDR3 here is CSANGGREFLEETQYF. CDR3 sequence (DNA): TGCAGTGCTAATGGGGGGCGGGAGTTTCTTGAAGAGACCCAGTACTTC. This chain connects TRBV20-1 to TRBJ2-5, with D possibly being TRBD2 (7 bases). This CDR3 is built from 16 residues. CDR1 is DFQATT and CDR2 is SNEGSKA in the germline V gene (reference sequence). Trimming left V 4 bases short and J 3 bases short, with 21 bases between.